Following are 17 T cell receptor beta chains from one sample sequenced in a study of T cells in Graves' hyperthyroidism and ophthalmopathy (dated by TCRdb to about 2019). The method behind the library was multiplex PCR. Sequenced using an Illumina HiSeq 2000. The TCR beta CDR3 regions were amplified from the RNA transcripts. The first round of RT-PCR for the TCR CDR3 was performed with the HTBI primer set and the Qiagen OneStep RT-PCR kit. TCRdb reworked the public reads: Q25 trimming with fastp, MiXCR clone assembly, productive beta chains retained. All rows with the same CDR3 protein become a single entry with the most common DNA and genes. The sample table contains about 280,000 distinct CDR3 sequences; only one count was recorded for less than 30% of them. 25% to 30% of the sample is in the top ten clones. Input material: blood. The origin of the receptors is a man aged 35 to 55 with Graves' hyperthyroidism that later progressed to Graves' ophthalmopathy.

The sample holds many counts of this clonotype. The rearrangement links TRBV12-3 or TRBV12-4 to TRBJ1-1, with no clear D. Trimming shortened V by 6 bases and J by 0 bases, and 20 bases separated the two germline ends. This CDR3 spans 17 amino acids. CDR3 residues: CASRLTRGHNVNTEAFF. CDR3 DNA sequence: TGTGCCAGCAGACTCACCCGCGGGCATAATGTGAACACTGAAGCTTTCTTT.

The chain couples TRBV6-5 to TRBJ1-2, with TRBD1 matching over 7 bases. Looked up from germline, CDR1 is MNHEY and CDR2 is SVGAGI. The CDR3 is made up of 14 amino acids. V was clipped by 4 bases and J by 2 bases; unmatched bases: 4. For the CDR3, the DNA is TGTGCCAGCAGTTTCTTACAGGGGAACTATGGCTACACCTTC. Its protein product is CASSFLQGNYGYTF.

The J gene is TRBJ2-7, the V gene TRBV4-1, with D perhaps TRBD1 (5 bases). The CDR3 covers 15 residues. The V gene lost 0 bases and the J gene lost 0 bases, with 9 bases spanning the gap. Germline values: CDR1 MGHRA, CDR2 YSYEKL. The CDR3 here is CASSQDDSRSYEQYF. The DNA for the CDR3 is TGCGCCAGCAGCCAAGATGACAGTCGCTCCTACGAGCAGTACTTC.

This clonotype was detected ten times or more. The chain carries TRBV6-5 and TRBJ2-5; TRBD2 aligns across 10 bases. The V and J ends lost 5 bases and 2 bases, in that order; junction bases with no gene match: 5. This CDR3 is 15 amino acids long. Germline CDR1 MNHEY, CDR2 SVGAGI. The CDR3, as DNA: TGTGCCAGCAGTACGGGACTAGCGAATCAAGAGACCCAGTACTTC. Its protein is CASSTGLANQETQYF.

This clonotype was detected many times. V is TRBV6-1 and J is TRBJ1-1; D remains ambiguous. Between the trimmed V and J ends, which lost 10 bases and 6 bases, there was a span of 21 bases. Germline CDR1 reads MNHNS; CDR2 reads SASEGT. This CDR3 has 14 amino acids. Here the CDR3 reads CATTLGVSLPEAFF. The CDR3 region has the DNA TGTGCCACCACGCTTGGAGTGTCCCTCCCTGAAGCTTTCTTT.

Many counts were recorded for this clonotype. The chain combines TRBV12-3 or TRBV12-4 with TRBJ1-1; TRBD1 agrees at 8 bases. CDR3 length: 14 residues. The J segment lost 3 bases and the V segment lost 5 bases, leaving 5 bases of the junction unmatched. The DNA of the CDR3 is TGTGCCAGCAGTAAAGGACAGGGCCACACTGAAGCTTTCTTT. Its protein product is CASSKGQGHTEAFF.

This clonotype came up many times. V and J are TRBV12-3 or TRBV12-4 and TRBJ1-1, with D unclear. V was trimmed by 1 base and J by 4 bases, leaving 10 bases between them. The CDR3 covers 14 residues. The CDR3 sequence: CASSLEQVVTEAFF. As DNA, the CDR3 is TGTGCCAGCAGTTTAGAGCAGGTGGTCACTGAAGCTTTCTTT.

Ten or more counts support this clonotype. The CDR3 protein is CSARGRSQETQYF. For the CDR3, the DNA is TGCAGTGCTAGGGGCCGCTCCCAAGAGACCCAGTACTTC. The chain combines TRBV20-1 with TRBJ2-5; D remains unclear. The CDR3 consists of 13 residues. V was clipped by 3 bases and J by 1 base, with 9 bases between them. CDR1 and CDR2 from the germline V gene are DFQATT and SNEGSKA (reference sequence).

The gene calls are TRBV6-2 or TRBV6-3 and TRBJ2-7; tentatively, D is TRBD1 or TRBD2 (6 bases each). V was shortened by 8 bases and J by 4 bases, with 18 bases between the two germline ends. CDR3 size: 14 residues. Germline-derived CDR1 and CDR2 are MNHEY and SVGEGT. CDR3 sequence: CASGKGGPPYEQYF. The CDR3 bases are TGTGCCAGCGGAAAGGGGGGTCCACCTTACGAGCAGTACTTC.

This clonotype was observed many times. The genes are TRBV7-9 and TRBJ1-1; D is uncertain. V lost 2 bases and J lost 1, with 8 bases in between. The CDR3 is 14 amino acids. Germline V gives CDR1 SEHNR, CDR2 FQNEAQ (reference sequence). CDR3 DNA sequence: TGTGCCAGCAGCTTATATTCAGGGAACACTGAAGCTTTCTTT. Its protein product is CASSLYSGNTEAFF.

Ten or more counts support this clonotype. This chain uses TRBV24-1 with TRBJ2-7, with D uncertain. Germline V lookup: CDR1 KGHDR, CDR2 SFDVKD. The CDR3 covers 13 residues. Trimming shortened V by 3 bases and J by 5 bases, and 10 bases separated the two germline ends. The CDR3 is CATSDGTDHEQYF. CDR3 DNA sequence: TGTGCCACCAGTGATGGCACAGACCACGAGCAGTACTTC.

This clonotype was seen repeatedly, ten times or more. The V call is TRBV7-6, the J call TRBJ2-5; possibly TRBD2 for D (5 bases). The CDR3 extends over 17 amino acids. The V and J ends lost 1 base and 5 bases respectively, with 20 bases between them. CDR1 SGHVS and CDR2 FNYEAQ come from the germline V gene. In DNA form, the CDR3 reads TGTGCCAGCAGCTTAGGAGGGTTTGTGACAAGTTGGGAGACCCAGTACTTC. This translates into CASSLGGFVTSWETQYF.

This clonotype was observed at least ten times. V is TRBV3-1 and J is TRBJ2-1; D is perhaps TRBD1 or TRBD2 (5 bases each). V was cut by 10 bases and J by 5 bases, with 24 bases left in between. CDR1 is LGHDT, CDR2 YNNKEL, per germline (reference sequence). There are 16 residues in the CDR3. The CDR3: CATDSAGTARDNEQFF. CDR3 DNA sequence: TGTGCCACCGATTCTGCCGGGACCGCCAGGGACAATGAGCAGTTCTTC.

CDR3 sequence: CASSLSRNGGGYTF. The CDR3 DNA follows: TGTGCCAGCAGCTTAAGTCGAAATGGTGGTGGCTACACCTTC. The chain joins TRBV7-2 to TRBJ1-2; no clear D gene. The germline V gene has CDR1 SGHTA and CDR2 FQGNSA. The CDR3 extends over 14 amino acids. V was cut by 2 bases and J by 7 bases, with 14 bases left in between.

This clonotype has only a few counts. V is TRBV11-2 and J is TRBJ2-7; D possibly uses TRBD1 or TRBD2 (5 bases each). V was pared by 2 bases and J by 3 bases, with 17 bases between. Germline loops: CDR1 SGHAT, CDR2 FQNNGV. The CDR3 consists of 16 residues. This CDR3 reads CASSLSTTGRHYEQYF. CDR3 bases: TGTGCCAGCAGCTTATCCACTACGGGACGCCACTACGAGCAGTACTTC.

This clonotype showed up many times. The chain combines TRBV28 with TRBJ2-7, with 11 bases lining up with TRBD1. The CDR3 loop spans 15 amino acids. Germline V gene data show CDR1 as MDHEN and CDR2 as SYDVKM. V lost 9 bases to trimming and J lost 2 bases; unmatched junction nucleotides: 9. The CDR3: CASSEGTGGPYEQYF. The CDR3 DNA sequence: TGTGCCAGTTCCGAGGGGACAGGGGGGCCCTACGAGCAGTACTTC.

This clonotype was seen ten or more times. The chain has TRBV2 and TRBJ1-6; D call uncertain. V was clipped by 2 bases and J by 14 bases, with 10 bases between them. In germline, CDR1 is SNHLY, CDR2 FYNNEI. The CDR3 sequence is 12 residues long. The chain's CDR3 is CASSELISALHF. The CDR3 region has the DNA TGTGCCAGCAGTGAACTGATCTCGGCCCTCCACTTT.